This T cell receptor (beta chain) appears in the sequencing data of a study of T cells in Graves' hyperthyroidism and ophthalmopathy. Study outcomes and limitations: The model made its ophthalmopathy prediction, and onset followed a median about 5.9 months later. A model built on 13 V-J features separated ophthalmopathy from stable hyperthyroidism.

At least 3 on the Clinical Activity Score was recorded for ophthalmopathy patients, who also had NOSPECS grade at least 4 and duration under 3 months. Germline V gene sequence: CDR1 LNHNV, CDR2 YYDKDF (reference sequence). This CDR3 has 12 amino acids. Trimming took off 6 bases at V and 3 bases at J, with 5 bases between the two ends. About this clonotype itself: Its antigen is as yet unknown.

Researchers amplified the TCR beta CDR3 regions from RNA transcripts. Initially, a first-round RT-PCR of the TCR CDR3 employed the HTBI primer set. TCRdb redid the calling of the multiplex PCR reads with MiXCR, one entry per CDR3 protein. This table holds approximately 570,000 distinct CDR3 sequences, less than 20% found once. This clonotype was sampled from a man aged 35-49 years with Graves' ophthalmopathy. Material for sequencing was blood. The chain joins TRBV15 to TRBJ2-2; D not certain. DNA for the CDR3: TGTGCCACCAGAATCGACACCGGGGAGCTGTTTTTT. Residues: CATRIDTGELFF.